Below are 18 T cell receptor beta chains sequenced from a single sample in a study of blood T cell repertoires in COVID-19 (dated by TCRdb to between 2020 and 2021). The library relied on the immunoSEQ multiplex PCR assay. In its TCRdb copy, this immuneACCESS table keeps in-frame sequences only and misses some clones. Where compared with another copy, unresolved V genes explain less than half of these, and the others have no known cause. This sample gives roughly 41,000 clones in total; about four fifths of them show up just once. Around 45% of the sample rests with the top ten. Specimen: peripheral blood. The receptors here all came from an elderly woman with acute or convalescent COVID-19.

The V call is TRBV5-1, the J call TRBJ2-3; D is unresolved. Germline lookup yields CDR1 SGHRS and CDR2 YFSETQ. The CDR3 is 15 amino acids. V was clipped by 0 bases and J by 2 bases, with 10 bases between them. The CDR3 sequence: CASSLGLQPTDTQYF. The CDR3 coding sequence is TGCGCCAGCAGCTTGGGCCTACAGCCCACAGATACGCAGTATTTT.

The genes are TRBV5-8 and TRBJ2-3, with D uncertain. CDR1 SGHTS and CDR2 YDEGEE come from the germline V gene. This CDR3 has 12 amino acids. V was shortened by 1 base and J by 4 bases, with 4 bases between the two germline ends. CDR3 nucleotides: TGTGCCAGCAGCTTGACTCCAGATACGCAGTATTTT. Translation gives CASSLTPDTQYF.

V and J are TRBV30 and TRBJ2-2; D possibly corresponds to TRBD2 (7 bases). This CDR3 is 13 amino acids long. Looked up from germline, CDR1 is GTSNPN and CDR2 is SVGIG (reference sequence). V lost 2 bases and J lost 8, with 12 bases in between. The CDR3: CAWSRGGGGELFF. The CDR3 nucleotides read TGTGCCTGGAGTAGGGGGGGTGGTGGGGAGCTGTTTTTT.

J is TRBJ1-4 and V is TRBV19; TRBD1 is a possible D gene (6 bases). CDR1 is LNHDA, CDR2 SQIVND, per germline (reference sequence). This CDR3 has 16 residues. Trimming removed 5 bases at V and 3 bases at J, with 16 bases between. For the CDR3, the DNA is TGTGCCAGTAGTCCCTACCTTGGACAGTCTAATGAAAAACTGTTTTTT. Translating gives CASSPYLGQSNEKLFF.

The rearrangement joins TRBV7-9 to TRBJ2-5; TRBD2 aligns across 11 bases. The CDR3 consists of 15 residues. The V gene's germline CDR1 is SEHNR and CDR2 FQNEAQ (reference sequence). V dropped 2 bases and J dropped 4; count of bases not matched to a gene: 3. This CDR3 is CASSLQLAGVETQYF. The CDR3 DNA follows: TGTGCCAGCAGCTTACAACTAGCGGGGGTAGAGACCCAGTACTTC.

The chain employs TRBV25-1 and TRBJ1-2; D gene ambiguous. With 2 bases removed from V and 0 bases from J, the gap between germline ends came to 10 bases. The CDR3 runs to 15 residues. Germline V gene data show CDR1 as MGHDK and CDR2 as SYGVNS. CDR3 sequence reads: CASSEGWGANYGYTF. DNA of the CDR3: TGTGCCAGCAGTGAAGGGTGGGGAGCTAACTATGGCTACACCTTC.

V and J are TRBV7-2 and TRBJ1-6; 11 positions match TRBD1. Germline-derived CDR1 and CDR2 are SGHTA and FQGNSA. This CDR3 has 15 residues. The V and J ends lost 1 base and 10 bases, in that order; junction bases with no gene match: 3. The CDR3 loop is CASSLGWTGGSPLHF. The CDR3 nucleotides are TGTGCCAGCAGCTTAGGGTGGACAGGGGGCTCACCCCTCCACTTT.

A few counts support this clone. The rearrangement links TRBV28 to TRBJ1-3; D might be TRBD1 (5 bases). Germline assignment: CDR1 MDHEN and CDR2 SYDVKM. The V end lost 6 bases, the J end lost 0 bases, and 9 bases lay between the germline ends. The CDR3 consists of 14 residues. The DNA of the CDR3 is TGTGCCAGCAGAGCAGGGTTCTCTGGAAACACCATATATTTT. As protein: CASRAGFSGNTIYF.

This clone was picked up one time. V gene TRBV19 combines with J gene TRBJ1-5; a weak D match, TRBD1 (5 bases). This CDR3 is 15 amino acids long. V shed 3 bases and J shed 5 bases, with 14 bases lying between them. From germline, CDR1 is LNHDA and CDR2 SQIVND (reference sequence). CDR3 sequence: CASSITAGDHQPQHF. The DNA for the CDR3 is TGTGCCAGTAGTATCACGGCGGGGGACCATCAGCCCCAGCATTTT.

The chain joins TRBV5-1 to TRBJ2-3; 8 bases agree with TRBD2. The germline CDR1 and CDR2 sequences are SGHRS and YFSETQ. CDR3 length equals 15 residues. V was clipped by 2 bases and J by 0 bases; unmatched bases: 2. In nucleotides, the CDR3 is TGCGCCAGCAGCTTAGCGGGGGAGAGCACAGATACGCAGTATTTT. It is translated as CASSLAGESTDTQYF. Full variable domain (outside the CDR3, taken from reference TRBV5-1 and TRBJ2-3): KAGVTQTPRYLIKTRGQQVTLSCSPISGHRSVSWYQQTPGQGLQFLFEYFSETQRNKGNFPGRFSGRQFSNSRSEMNVSTLELGDSALYLCASSLAGESTDTQYFGPGTRLTVL.

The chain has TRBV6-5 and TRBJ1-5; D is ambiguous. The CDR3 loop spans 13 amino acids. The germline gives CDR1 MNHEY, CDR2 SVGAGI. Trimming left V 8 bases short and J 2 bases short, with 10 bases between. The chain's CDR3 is CASGRDGNQPQHF. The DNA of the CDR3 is TGTGCCAGCGGGAGGGATGGCAATCAGCCCCAGCATTTT.

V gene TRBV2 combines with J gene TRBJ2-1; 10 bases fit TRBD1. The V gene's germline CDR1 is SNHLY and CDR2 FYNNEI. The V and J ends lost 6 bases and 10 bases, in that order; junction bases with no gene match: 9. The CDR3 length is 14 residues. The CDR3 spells CASSSTGGKQEQFF. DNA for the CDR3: TGTGCCAGCAGCTCGACAGGGGGCAAACAGGAGCAGTTCTTC. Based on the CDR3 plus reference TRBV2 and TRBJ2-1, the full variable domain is EPEVTQTPSHQVTQMGQEVILRCVPISNHLYFYWYRQILGQKVEFLVSFYNNEISEKSEIFDDQFSVERPDGSNFTLKIRSTKLEDSAMYFCASSSTGGKQEQFFGPGTRLTVL.

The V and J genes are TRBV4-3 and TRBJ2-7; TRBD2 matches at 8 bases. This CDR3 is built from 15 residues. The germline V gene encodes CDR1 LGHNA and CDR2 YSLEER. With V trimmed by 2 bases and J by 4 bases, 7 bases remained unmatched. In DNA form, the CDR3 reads TGCGCCAGCAGCCAACTGCGGGCTAGCGGGTACGAGCAGTACTTC. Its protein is CASSQLRASGYEQYF.

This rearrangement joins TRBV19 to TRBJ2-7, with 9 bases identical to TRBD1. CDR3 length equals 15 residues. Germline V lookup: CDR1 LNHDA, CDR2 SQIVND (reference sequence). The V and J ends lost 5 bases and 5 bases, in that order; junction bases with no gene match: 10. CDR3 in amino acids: CASSEGQGGYHEQYF. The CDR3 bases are TGTGCCAGTAGTGAGGGACAGGGCGGGTACCACGAGCAGTACTTC.

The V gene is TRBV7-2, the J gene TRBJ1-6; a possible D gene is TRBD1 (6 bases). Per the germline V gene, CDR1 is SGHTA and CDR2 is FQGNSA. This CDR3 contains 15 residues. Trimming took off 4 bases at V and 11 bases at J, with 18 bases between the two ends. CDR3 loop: CASSSYPLAGAPLHF. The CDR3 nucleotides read TGTGCCAGCAGCTCCTATCCCCTGGCAGGGGCACCCCTCCACTTT. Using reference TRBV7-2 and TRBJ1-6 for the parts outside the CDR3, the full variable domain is GAGVSQSPSNKVTEKGKDVELRCDPISGHTALYWYRQSLGQGLEFLIYFQGNSAPDKSGLPSDRFSAERTGGSVSTLTIQRTQQEDSAVYLCASSSYPLAGAPLHFGNGTRLTVT.

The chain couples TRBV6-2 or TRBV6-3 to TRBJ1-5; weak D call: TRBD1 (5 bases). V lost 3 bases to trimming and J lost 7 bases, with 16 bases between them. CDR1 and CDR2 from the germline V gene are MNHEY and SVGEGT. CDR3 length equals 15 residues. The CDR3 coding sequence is TGTGCCAGCAGTTATACCCTGGCAGGGTGGCAGCCCCAGCATTTT. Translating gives CASSYTLAGWQPQHF.

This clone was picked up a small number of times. The CDR3 sequence: CASSLRDRSGYTF. The CDR3 coding sequence is TGCGCCAGCAGCTTGAGGGACAGGTCGGGCTACACCTTC. The chain links TRBV5-1 to TRBJ1-2; 8 bases map to TRBD1. CDR1 is SGHRS, CDR2 YFSETQ, per germline. CDR3 length: 13 residues. V shed 1 base and J 8 bases; nucleotides not matched to a gene: 4.

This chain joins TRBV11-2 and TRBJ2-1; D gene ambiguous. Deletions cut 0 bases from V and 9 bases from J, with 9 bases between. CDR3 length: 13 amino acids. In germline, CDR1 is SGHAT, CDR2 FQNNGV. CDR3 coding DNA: TGTGCCAGCAGCTTAGAGAGGCCCACTGAGCAGTTCTTC. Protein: CASSLERPTEQFF.